This T cell receptor beta chain was found in a study of blood T cell repertoires in COVID-19. Germline V gives CDR1 SGHVS, CDR2 FQNEAQ. The CDR3 has 15 residues. Unmatched junction bases numbered 7, after V lost 3 bases and J lost 6 bases. TCRdb's copy holds only in-frame clones and misses some; the assay was immunoSEQ multiplex PCR. The table has some 150,000 clones, 85% to 90% seen once. A single count supports this clone. J is TRBJ2-1 and V is TRBV7-8, with TRBD1 identical over 8 bases. Input material: peripheral blood. The source is a human donor in a cohort sampled during active COVID-19. CDR3 in DNA: TGTGCCAGCAGCTTCAGGACAGGGAGGATCAATGAGCAGTTCTTC. This encodes CASSFRTGRINEQFF.